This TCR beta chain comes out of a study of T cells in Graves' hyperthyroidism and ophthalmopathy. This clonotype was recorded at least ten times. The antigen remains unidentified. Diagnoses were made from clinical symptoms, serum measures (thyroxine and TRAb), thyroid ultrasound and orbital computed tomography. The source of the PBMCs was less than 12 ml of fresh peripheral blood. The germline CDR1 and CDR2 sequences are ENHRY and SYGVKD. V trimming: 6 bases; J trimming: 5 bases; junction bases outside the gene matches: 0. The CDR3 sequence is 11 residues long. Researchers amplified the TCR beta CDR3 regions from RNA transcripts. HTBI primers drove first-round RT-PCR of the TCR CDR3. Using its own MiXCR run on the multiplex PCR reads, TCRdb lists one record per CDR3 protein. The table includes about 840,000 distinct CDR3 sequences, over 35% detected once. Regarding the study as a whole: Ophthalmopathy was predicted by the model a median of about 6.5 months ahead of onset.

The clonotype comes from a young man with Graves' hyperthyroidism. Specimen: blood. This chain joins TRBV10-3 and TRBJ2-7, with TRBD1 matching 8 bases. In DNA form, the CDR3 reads TGTGCCATCAGGACAGGGGACGAGCAGTACTTC. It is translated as CAIRTGDEQYF.